A selection of T cell receptor beta chains follows, all from one sample in a study of blood T cell repertoires in COVID-19. TCRdb's copy holds only in-frame clones and misses some; the assay was immunoSEQ multiplex PCR. The sample carries about 220,000 clones, about 91% recorded once. Sample: PBMCs or T cells enriched from blood (not recorded which). Every receptor here comes from a woman aged 30 to 39 with acute COVID-19. Both conserved end residues are trimmed from each CDR3.

CDR3aa: ASSWGRSNEKLF
v_gene: TRBV5-4
j_gene: TRBJ1-4

CDR3aa: ASSARHPSG
v_gene: TRBV9
j_gene: TRBJ2-3

CDR3aa: SVGQGDGYT
v_gene: TRBV29-1
j_gene: TRBJ1-2

CDR3aa: ASSSPFRLNSGANVLT
v_gene: TRBV6-2/TRBV6-3
j_gene: TRBJ2-6

CDR3aa: ASSPFQARDTEAF
v_gene: TRBV6-5
j_gene: TRBJ1-1

CDR3aa: ASSYGLGIAAEAF
v_gene: TRBV6-5
j_gene: TRBJ1-1

CDR3aa: ASSLDPTNTGELF
v_gene: TRBV6-4
j_gene: TRBJ2-2

CDR3aa: ASSIGGGAAQPQH
v_gene: TRBV19
j_gene: TRBJ1-5

CDR3aa: ASSQHSGTENEKLF
v_gene: TRBV4-1
j_gene: TRBJ1-4

CDR3aa: ASSRQNLNTEAF
v_gene: TRBV2
j_gene: TRBJ1-1

CDR3aa: ASSTSQGSEKLF
v_gene: TRBV7-6
j_gene: TRBJ1-4

CDR3aa: ASSKTTNSGNTIY
v_gene: TRBV4-1
j_gene: TRBJ1-3

CDR3aa: ASSQVLAGPYNEQF
v_gene: TRBV3-1/TRBV3-2
j_gene: TRBJ2-1

CDR3aa: ASTTGGDQPQH
v_gene: TRBV6-5
j_gene: TRBJ1-5

CDR3aa: ASSTGTGAGNQPQH
v_gene: TRBV19
j_gene: TRBJ1-5

CDR3aa: ATSKHTGGATEAF
v_gene: TRBV15
j_gene: TRBJ1-1

CDR3aa: ASSFLAGGITDTQY
v_gene: TRBV7-2
j_gene: TRBJ2-3

CDR3aa: ASSREYPGNTIY
v_gene: TRBV7-2
j_gene: TRBJ1-3

CDR3aa: ASSLEGAYNEKLF
v_gene: TRBV5-1
j_gene: TRBJ1-4

CDR3aa: ASSPLGWGGDNEQF
v_gene: TRBV27
j_gene: TRBJ2-1

CDR3aa: SVYQTGWDEKLF
v_gene: TRBV29-1
j_gene: TRBJ1-4

CDR3aa: ASSQERDSLSGYT
v_gene: TRBV4-1
j_gene: TRBJ1-2

CDR3aa: ASRQTGKKDYEQY
v_gene: TRBV3-1/TRBV3-2
j_gene: TRBJ2-7

CDR3aa: ASSASDRGGEAF
v_gene: TRBV9
j_gene: TRBJ1-1

CDR3aa: ASSNGQGSNTEAF
v_gene: TRBV21-1
j_gene: TRBJ1-1

CDR3aa: ASSYSEGGNYGYT
v_gene: TRBV6-5
j_gene: TRBJ1-2

CDR3aa: ASSLAGYEQY
v_gene: TRBV12-3/TRBV12-4
j_gene: TRBJ2-7

CDR3aa: ASRKEGPYEQY
v_gene: TRBV19
j_gene: TRBJ2-7

CDR3aa: AISEVAGGSTGNEKLF
v_gene: TRBV10-3
j_gene: TRBJ1-4

CDR3aa: ASSFNKDRNTEAF
v_gene: TRBV7-9
j_gene: TRBJ1-1

CDR3aa: SARGVTNTGELF
v_gene: TRBV29-1
j_gene: TRBJ2-2

CDR3aa: ASSLADRPAYGYT
v_gene: TRBV5-1
j_gene: TRBJ1-2

CDR3aa: AIKDRGTGELF
v_gene: TRBV10-3
j_gene: TRBJ2-2

CDR3aa: AIKQGSGSYNEQF
v_gene: TRBV10-3
j_gene: TRBJ2-1

CDR3aa: ASSLSPESNYGYT
v_gene: TRBV5-6
j_gene: TRBJ1-2

CDR3aa: ASSDGTASQDGYT
v_gene: TRBV7-9
j_gene: TRBJ1-2

CDR3aa: ASSLAKGDYGYT
v_gene: TRBV7-2
j_gene: TRBJ1-2

CDR3aa: ASSQEHRGAPGNTIY
v_gene: TRBV3-1/TRBV3-2
j_gene: TRBJ1-3

CDR3aa: AISPSGTDYEQY
v_gene: TRBV10-3
j_gene: TRBJ2-7

CDR3aa: ASSQGSITYNEQF
v_gene: TRBV7-9
j_gene: TRBJ2-1